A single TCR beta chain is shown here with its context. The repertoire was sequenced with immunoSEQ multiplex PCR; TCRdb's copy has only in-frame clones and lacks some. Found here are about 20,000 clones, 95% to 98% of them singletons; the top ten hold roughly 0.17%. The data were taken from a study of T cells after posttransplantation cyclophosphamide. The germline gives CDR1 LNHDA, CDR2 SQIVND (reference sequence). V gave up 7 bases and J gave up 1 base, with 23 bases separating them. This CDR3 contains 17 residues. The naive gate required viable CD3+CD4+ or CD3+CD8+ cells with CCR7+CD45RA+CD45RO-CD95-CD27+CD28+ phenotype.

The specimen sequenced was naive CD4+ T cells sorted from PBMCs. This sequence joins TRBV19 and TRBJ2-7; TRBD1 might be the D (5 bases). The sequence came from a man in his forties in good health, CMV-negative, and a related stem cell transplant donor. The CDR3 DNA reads TGTGCCAGTACCCAGGCCCTGGACCCTAGGGGATCCTACGAGCAGTACTTC. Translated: CASTQALDPRGSYEQYF.